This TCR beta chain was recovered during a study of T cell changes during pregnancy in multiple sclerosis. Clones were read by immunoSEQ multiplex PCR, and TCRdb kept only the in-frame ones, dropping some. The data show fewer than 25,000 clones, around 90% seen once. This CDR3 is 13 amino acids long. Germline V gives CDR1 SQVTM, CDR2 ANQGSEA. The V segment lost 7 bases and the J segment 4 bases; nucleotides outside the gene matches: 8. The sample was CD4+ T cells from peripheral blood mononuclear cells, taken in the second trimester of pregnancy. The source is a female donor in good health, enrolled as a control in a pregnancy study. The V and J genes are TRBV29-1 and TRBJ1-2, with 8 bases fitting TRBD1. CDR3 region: CSATPGQGYGYTF. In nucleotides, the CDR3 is TGCAGCGCCACCCCCGGACAGGGCTATGGCTACACCTTC.